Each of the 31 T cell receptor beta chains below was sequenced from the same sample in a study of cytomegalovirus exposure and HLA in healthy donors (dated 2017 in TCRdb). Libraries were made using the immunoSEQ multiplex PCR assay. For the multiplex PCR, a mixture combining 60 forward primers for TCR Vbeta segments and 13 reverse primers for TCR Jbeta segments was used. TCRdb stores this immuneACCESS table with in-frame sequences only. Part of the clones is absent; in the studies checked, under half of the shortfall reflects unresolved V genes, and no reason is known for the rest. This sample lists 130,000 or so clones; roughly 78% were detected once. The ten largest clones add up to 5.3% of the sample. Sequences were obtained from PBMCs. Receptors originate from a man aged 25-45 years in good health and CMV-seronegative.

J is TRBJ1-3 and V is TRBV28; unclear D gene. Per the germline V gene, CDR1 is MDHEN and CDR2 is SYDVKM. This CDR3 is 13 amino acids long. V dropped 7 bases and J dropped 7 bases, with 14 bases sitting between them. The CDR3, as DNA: TGTGCCAGCACTCTGTCGTTGGGCAACACCATATATTTT. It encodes CASTLSLGNTIYF. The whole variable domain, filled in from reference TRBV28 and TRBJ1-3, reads DVKVTQSSRYLVKRTGEKVFLECVQDMDHENMFWYRQDPGLGLRLIYFSYDVKMKEKGDIPEGYSVSREKKERFSLILESASTNQTSMYLCASTLSLGNTIYFGEGSWLTVV.

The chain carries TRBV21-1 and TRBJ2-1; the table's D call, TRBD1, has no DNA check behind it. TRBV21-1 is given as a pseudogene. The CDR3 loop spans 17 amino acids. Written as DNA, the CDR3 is TGTGCCAGCAGCAGAGACAGGCCATCTAGCTCCTACAATGAGCAGTTCTTC. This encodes CASSRDRPSSSYNEQFF.

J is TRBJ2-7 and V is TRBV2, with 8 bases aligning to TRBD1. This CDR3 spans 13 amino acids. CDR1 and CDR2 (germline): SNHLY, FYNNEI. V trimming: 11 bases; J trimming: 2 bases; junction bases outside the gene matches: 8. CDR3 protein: CAWNWDRTYEQYF. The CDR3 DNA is TGTGCCTGGAATTGGGACAGGACCTACGAGCAGTACTTC.

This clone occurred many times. CDR3 sequence: CASRQGSSTDTQYF. In nucleotides, the CDR3 is TGTGCCAGTAGACAGGGATCTAGCACAGATACGCAGTATTTT. The chain uses TRBV19 and TRBJ2-3; maybe TRBD1 (6 bases). V lost 6 bases to trimming and J lost 0 bases, with 10 bases between them. Germline V gene lookup returns CDR1 LNHDA and CDR2 SQIVND (reference sequence). This CDR3 contains 14 residues.

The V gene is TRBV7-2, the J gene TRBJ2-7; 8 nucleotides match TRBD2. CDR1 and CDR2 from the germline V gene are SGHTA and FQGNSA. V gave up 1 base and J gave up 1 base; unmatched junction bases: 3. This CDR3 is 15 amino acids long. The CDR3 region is CASSLVERESYEQYF. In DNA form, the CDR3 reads TGTGCCAGCAGCTTAGTGGAGCGGGAGTCCTACGAGCAGTACTTC. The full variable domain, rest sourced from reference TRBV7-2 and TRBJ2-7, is GAGVSQSPSNKVTEKGKDVELRCDPISGHTALYWYRQSLGQGLEFLIYFQGNSAPDKSGLPSDRFSAERTGGSVSTLTIQRTQQEDSAVYLCASSLVERESYEQYFGPGTRLTVT.

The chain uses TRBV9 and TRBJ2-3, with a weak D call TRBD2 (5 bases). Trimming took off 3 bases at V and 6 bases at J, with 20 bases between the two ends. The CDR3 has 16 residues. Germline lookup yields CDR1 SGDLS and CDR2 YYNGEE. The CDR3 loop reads CASSAAPGRTGDTQYF. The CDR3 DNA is TGTGCCAGCAGCGCGGCCCCCGGCAGGACGGGGGATACGCAGTATTTT.

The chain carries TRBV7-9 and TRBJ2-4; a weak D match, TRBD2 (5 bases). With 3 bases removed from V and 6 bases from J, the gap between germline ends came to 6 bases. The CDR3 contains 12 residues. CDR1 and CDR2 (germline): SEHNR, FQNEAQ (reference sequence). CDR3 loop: CASSFAGNIQYF. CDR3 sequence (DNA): TGTGCCAGCAGCTTTGCGGGAAACATTCAGTACTTC.

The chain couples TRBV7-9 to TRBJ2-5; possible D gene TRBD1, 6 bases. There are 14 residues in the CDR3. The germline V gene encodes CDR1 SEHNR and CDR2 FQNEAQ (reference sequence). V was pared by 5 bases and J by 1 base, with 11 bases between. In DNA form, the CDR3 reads TGTGCCAGCAGCCACCGGGACACCCAAGAGACCCAGTACTTC. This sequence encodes CASSHRDTQETQYF.

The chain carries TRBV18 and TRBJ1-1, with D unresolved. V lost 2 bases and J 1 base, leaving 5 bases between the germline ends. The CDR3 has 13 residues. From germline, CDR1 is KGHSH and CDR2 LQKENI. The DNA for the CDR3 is TGTGCCAGCTCACCAAACGGGAACACTGAAGCTTTCTTT. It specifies CASSPNGNTEAFF.

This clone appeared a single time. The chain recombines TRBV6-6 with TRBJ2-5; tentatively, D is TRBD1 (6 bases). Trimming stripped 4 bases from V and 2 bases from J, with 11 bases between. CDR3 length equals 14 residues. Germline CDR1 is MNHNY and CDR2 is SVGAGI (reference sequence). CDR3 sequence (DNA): TGTGCCAGCAGTTTAGGGACACCGCAAGAGACCCAGTACTTC. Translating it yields CASSLGTPQETQYF.

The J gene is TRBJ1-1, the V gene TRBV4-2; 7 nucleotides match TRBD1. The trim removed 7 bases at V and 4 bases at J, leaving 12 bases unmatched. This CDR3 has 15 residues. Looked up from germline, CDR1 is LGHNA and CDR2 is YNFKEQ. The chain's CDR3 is CASTISTGPRTEAFF. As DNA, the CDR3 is TGTGCCAGCACCATCTCGACAGGGCCGCGCACTGAAGCTTTCTTT.

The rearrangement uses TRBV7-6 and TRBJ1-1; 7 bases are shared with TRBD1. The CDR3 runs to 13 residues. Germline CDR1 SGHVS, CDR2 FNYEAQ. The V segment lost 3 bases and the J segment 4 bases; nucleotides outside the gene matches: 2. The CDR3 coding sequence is TGTGCCAGCAGCTTGTCAGGGGGCACTGAAGCTTTCTTT. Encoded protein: CASSLSGGTEAFF.

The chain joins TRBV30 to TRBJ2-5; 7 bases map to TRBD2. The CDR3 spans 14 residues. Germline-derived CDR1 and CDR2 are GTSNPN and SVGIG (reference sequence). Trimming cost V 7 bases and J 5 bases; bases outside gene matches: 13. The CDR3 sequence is CALLRRERSETQYF. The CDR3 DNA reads TGTGCCTTATTGAGGCGGGAGCGTTCGGAGACCCAGTACTTC. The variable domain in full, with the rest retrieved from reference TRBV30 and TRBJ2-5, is SQTIHQWPATLVQPVGSPLSLECTVEGTSNPNLYWYRQAAGRGLQLLFYSVGIGQISSEVPQNLSASRPQDRQFILSSKKLLLSDSGFYLCALLRRERSETQYFGPGTRLLVL.

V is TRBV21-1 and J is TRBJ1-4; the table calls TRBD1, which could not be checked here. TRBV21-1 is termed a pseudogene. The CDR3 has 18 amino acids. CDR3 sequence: CASSKVRDPIQGDEKLFF. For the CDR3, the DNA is TGTGCCAGCAGCAAAGTACGAGATCCAATTCAGGGTGATGAAAAACTGTTTTTT.

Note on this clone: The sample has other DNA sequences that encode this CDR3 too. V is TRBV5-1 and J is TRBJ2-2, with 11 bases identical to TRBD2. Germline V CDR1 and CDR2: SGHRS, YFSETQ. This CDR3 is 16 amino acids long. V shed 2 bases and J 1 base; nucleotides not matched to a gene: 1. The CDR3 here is CASSFLAGGNTGELFF. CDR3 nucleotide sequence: TGCGCCAGCAGCTTTCTAGCGGGAGGGAACACCGGGGAGCTGTTTTTT. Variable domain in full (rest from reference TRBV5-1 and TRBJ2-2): KAGVTQTPRYLIKTRGQQVTLSCSPISGHRSVSWYQQTPGQGLQFLFEYFSETQRNKGNFPGRFSGRQFSNSRSEMNVSTLELGDSALYLCASSFLAGGNTGELFFGEGSRLTVL.

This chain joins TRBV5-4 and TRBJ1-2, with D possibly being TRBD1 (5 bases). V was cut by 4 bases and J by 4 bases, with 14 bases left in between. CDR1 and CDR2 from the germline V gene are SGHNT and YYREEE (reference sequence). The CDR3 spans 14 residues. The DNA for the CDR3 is TGTGCCAGCAGCACCGCAGGGATTCGCTATGGCTACACCTTC. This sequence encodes CASSTAGIRYGYTF.

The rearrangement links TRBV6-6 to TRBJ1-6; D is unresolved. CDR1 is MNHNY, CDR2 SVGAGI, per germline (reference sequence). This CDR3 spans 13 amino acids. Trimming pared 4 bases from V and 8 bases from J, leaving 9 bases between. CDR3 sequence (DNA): TGTGCCAGCAGTTCGGGGATAGATTCACCCCTCCACTTT. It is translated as CASSSGIDSPLHF.

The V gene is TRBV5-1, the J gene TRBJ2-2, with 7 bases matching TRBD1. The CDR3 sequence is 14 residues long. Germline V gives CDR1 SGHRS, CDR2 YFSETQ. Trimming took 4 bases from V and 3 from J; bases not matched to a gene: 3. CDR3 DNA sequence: TGCGCCAGCAGCCAAACAGGGGACACCGGGGAGCTGTTTTTT. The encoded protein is CASSQTGDTGELFF.

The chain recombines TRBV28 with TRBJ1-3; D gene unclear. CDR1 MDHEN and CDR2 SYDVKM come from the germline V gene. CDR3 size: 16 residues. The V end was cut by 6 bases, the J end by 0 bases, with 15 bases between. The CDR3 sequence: CASSPALKSSGNTIYF. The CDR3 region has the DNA TGTGCCAGCAGCCCAGCGCTAAAGAGCTCTGGAAACACCATATATTTT.

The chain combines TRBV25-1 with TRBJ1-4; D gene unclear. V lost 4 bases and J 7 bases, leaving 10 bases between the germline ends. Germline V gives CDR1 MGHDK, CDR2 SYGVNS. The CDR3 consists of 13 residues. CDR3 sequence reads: CASSARVFEKLFF. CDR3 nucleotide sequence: TGTGCCAGCAGTGCGCGGGTTTTTGAAAAACTGTTTTTT.

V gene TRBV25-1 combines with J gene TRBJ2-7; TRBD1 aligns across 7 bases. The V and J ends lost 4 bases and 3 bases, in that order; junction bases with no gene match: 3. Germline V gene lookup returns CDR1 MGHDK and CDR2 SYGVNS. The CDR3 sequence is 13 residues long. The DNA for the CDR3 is TGTGCCAGCAGTGTGGCAGGGGGCTACGAGCAGTACTTC. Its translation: CASSVAGGYEQYF.

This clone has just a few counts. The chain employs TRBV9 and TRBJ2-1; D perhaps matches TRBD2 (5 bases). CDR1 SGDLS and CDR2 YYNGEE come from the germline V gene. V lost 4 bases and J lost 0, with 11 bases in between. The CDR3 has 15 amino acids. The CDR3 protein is CASSPPLASYNEQFF. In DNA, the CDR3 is TGTGCCAGCAGCCCCCCCCTAGCCTCCTACAATGAGCAGTTCTTC.

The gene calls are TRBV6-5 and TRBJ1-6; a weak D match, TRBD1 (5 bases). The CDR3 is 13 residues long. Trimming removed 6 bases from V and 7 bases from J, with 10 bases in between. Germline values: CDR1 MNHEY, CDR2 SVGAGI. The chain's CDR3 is CASRSGKNSPLHF. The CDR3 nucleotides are TGTGCCAGCAGATCAGGGAAAAATTCACCCCTCCACTTT.

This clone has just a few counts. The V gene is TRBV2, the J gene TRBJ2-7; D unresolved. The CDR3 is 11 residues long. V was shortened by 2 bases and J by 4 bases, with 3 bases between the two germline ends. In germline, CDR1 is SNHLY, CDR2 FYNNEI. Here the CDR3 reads CASSEPYEQYF. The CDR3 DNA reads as TGTGCCAGCAGTGAACCATACGAGCAGTACTTC.

CDR3 DNA: TGCGCCAGCAGCCAAGATCAAGGACACCGGGAACTGTTTTTT. Its translation: CASSQDQGHRELFF. The chain employs TRBV4-3 and TRBJ1-4, with D perhaps TRBD1 (5 bases). This CDR3 region has 14 residues. Looked up from germline, CDR1 is LGHNA and CDR2 is YSLEER. V lost 0 bases to trimming and J lost 12 bases, with 14 bases between them.

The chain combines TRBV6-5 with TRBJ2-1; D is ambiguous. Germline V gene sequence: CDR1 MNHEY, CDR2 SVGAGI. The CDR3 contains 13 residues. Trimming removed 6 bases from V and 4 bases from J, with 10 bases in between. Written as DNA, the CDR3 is TGTGCCAGCAGCCCAGGCAGATACAATGAGCAGTTCTTC. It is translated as CASSPGRYNEQFF.

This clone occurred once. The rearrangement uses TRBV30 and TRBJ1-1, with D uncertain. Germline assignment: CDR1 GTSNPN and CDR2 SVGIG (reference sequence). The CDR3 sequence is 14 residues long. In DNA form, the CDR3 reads TGTGCTGGTGGCCGGCGGGTGTCTAACACTGAAGCTTTCTTT. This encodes CAGGRRVSNTEAFF.

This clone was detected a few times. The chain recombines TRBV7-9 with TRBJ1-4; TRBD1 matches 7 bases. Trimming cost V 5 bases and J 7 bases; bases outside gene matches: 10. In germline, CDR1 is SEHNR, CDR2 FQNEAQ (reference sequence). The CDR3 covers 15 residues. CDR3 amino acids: CASSLPQGLGEKLFF. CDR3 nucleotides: TGTGCCAGCAGCCTTCCACAGGGGCTCGGTGAAAAACTGTTTTTT.

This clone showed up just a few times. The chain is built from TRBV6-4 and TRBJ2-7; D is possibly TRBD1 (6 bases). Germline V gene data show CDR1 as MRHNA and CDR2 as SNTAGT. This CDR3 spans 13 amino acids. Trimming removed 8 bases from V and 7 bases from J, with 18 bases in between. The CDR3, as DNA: TGTGCCAGCGCCGTAGACAGGTTTCGTGAGCAGTACTTC. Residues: CASAVDRFREQYF.

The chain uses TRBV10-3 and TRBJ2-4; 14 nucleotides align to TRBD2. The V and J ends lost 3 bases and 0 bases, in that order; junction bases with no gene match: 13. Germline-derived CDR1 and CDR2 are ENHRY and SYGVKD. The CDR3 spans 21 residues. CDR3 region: CAISDDGLAGGTVLAKNIQYF. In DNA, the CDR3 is TGTGCCATCAGTGATGACGGACTAGCGGGAGGAACCGTTTTAGCCAAAAACATTCAGTACTTC.

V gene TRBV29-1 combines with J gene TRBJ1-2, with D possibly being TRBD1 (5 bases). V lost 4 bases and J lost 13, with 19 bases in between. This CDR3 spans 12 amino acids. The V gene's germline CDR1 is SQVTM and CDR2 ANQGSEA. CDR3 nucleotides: TGCAGCGTTGCTCAGGGAGGTAGGGCGATCACCTTC. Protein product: CSVAQGGRAITF.